Sequencing of this T cell receptor beta chain was carried out in a study of Ad26.COV2.S vaccination and SARS-CoV-2 variants. Treatment described: about 20 received Ad26.COV2.S at low or high dose, single or two shots; roughly five received placebo; per-sample allocation not given. Repertoires come from day 63 after the first vaccine or placebo injection. The CDR3 covers 15 residues. Germline values: CDR1 LNHDA, CDR2 SQIVND (reference sequence). General study findings and limits: While placebo recipients had lower spike-specific TCR breadth, vaccine recipients had more. Vaccinated and placebo-treated recipients had similar non-spike TCR breadth.

This clone was seen a few times. Its antigen is as yet unknown. Profiled with immunoSEQ multiplex PCR; TCRdb holds only in-frame clones, not every one. The table records hundreds of thousands of clones, roughly 87% of them present only once. The input for sequencing was peripheral blood, taken in a trial of Ad26.COV2.S vaccine versus placebo. The TCR comes from a person between 18 and 65 years old who received the Ad26.COV2.S COVID-19 vaccine or a placebo. This chain links TRBV19 with TRBJ2-7; the match to TRBD2 covers 9 bases. The CDR3 here is CATRVVAGANYEQYF. CDR3 DNA: TGTGCGACGAGGGTGGTAGCGGGGGCCAACTACGAGCAGTACTTC.